Detailed here is one T cell receptor beta chain. Germline V gene data show CDR1 as LNHDA and CDR2 as SQIVND (reference sequence). The CDR3 has 15 amino acids. V gave up 1 base and J gave up 3 bases; unmatched junction bases: 3. Here immunoSEQ multiplex PCR was the method, and the copy in TCRdb shows in-frame clones only, minus some. The sample lists over 60,000 clones, 96% occurring once. The data originate from a study of cytomegalovirus exposure and HLA in healthy donors. The sample comprised PBMCs. The chain joins TRBV19 to TRBJ2-7; the match to TRBD2 covers 10 bases. The origin of this receptor is a woman between 18 and 29 years old in good health and CMV-seropositive. This chain's CDR3 is CASSIGPSGSYEQYF. CDR3 coding DNA: TGTGCCAGTAGTATAGGACCTAGCGGGAGCTACGAGCAGTACTTC.